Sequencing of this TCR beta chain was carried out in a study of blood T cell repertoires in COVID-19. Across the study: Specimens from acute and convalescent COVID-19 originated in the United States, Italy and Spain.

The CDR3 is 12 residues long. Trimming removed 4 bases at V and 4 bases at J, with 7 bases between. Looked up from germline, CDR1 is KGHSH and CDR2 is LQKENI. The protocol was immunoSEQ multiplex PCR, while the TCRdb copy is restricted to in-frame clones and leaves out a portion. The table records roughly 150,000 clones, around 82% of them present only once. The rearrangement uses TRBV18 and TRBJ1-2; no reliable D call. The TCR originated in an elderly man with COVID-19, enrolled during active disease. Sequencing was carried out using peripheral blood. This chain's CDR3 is CASSQRGYGYTF. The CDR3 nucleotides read TGTGCCAGCTCACAGCGGGGCTATGGCTACACCTTC.